A selection of T cell receptor beta chains follows, all from one sample in a study of T-cell memory formation after mild COVID-19. TCRdb reprocessed the 5' RACE reads via MiXCR and lists one record per CDR3 protein. The table lists around 370,000 distinct CDR3 sequences, 20% to 25% of them singletons. Material for sequencing was PBMCs or a T cell subset sorted from them (not recorded which). The origin of the receptors is an adult woman who had mild COVID-19 (a few samples of this study predate the infection). Cell type and time point are not known. Both conserved end residues are part of each CDR3. D genes are given only for firm matches. Not all rows give a size; the values are once, few, many and, for expanded clones, a class.

j_call d_call clone_size v_call cdr3_aa cdr3_nt
TRBJ1-2 NA NA TRBV5-6 CASSYHDSYGYTF TGTGCCAGCAGCTATCATGACAGCTATGGCTACACCTTC
TRBJ1-2 NA NA TRBV12-3/TRBV12-4 CASSEGPGGSPFGYTF TGTGCCAGCAGTGAAGGACCCGGGGGAAGCCCATTCGGCTACACCTTC
TRBJ2-2 NA few TRBV5-6 CASSESGELFF TGTGCCAGCAGTGAAAGCGGGGAGCTGTTTTTT
TRBJ2-3 NA few TRBV7-3 CASSLTVSGTDTQYF TGTGCCAGCAGCTTAACAGTATCCGGCACAGATACGCAGTATTTT
TRBJ2-1 TRBD1 few TRBV18 CASSRLGQDNEQFF TGTGCCAGCTCACGACTGGGACAGGACAATGAGCAGTTCTTC
TRBJ2-1 TRBD2 NA TRBV20-1 CSARDGGRANEQFF TGCAGTGCCAGAGACGGCGGGAGGGCCAATGAGCAGTTCTTC
TRBJ2-1 NA few TRBV2 CASRDTSYNEQFF TGTGCCAGCAGGGACACTAGCTACAATGAGCAGTTCTTC
TRBJ2-1 NA many TRBV11-3 CASSLEGPRSEQFF TGTGCCAGCAGCTTAGAGGGACCTAGGAGTGAGCAGTTCTTC
TRBJ2-1 NA NA TRBV4-3 CASSQDLRGNEQFF TGCGCCAGCAGCCAGGACCTTCGGGGGAATGAGCAGTTCTTC
TRBJ1-1 TRBD1 NA TRBV27 CASSSHRDRGEAFF TGTGCCAGCAGTTCCCACAGGGACAGAGGTGAAGCTTTCTTT
TRBJ1-2 NA NA TRBV11-2 CASSLFAGEYGYTF TGTGCCAGCAGCTTATTTGCAGGGGAATATGGCTACACCTTC
TRBJ2-6 NA few TRBV24-1 CATSDPNRAKSSGANVLTF TGTGCCACCAGTGATCCCAACAGGGCGAAAAGCTCTGGGGCCAACGTCCTGACTTTC
TRBJ1-1 TRBD1 few TRBV5-1 CASSAGQGALNTEAFF TGCGCCAGCAGCGCCGGACAGGGGGCTTTGAACACTGAAGCTTTCTTT
TRBJ1-5 NA once TRBV7-2 CASTPGGITNQPQHF TGTGCCAGCACCCCTGGTGGGATCACCAATCAGCCCCAGCATTTT
TRBJ2-3 NA few TRBV2 CASSEARTGLGTQYF TGTGCCAGCAGTGAGGCACGGACGGGGCTTGGTACGCAGTATTTT
TRBJ2-7 NA NA TRBV20-1 CSASARTSPSAPPYEQYF TGCAGTGCTAGCGCTAGGACCAGCCCAAGTGCCCCTCCCTACGAGCAGTACTTC
TRBJ2-7 TRBD2 NA TRBV5-4 CASSSTSGSFHEQYF TGTGCCAGCAGCTCGACTAGCGGGAGTTTCCACGAGCAGTACTTC
TRBJ2-5 NA NA TRBV6-1 CASSEYKETQYF TGTGCCAGCAGTGAATATAAAGAGACCCAGTACTTC
TRBJ1-5 TRBD1 NA TRBV5-1 CASSYRGPYSNQPQHF TGCGCCAGCAGCTACAGGGGACCATATAGCAATCAGCCCCAGCATTTT
TRBJ2-2 NA few TRBV5-1 CASSTSGQGSTGELFF TGCGCCAGCAGCACGTCTGGGCAGGGGAGCACCGGGGAGCTGTTTTTT
TRBJ2-3 NA NA TRBV9 CASSVDGSTDTQYF TGTGCCAGCAGCGTAGACGGAAGCACAGATACGCAGTATTTT
TRBJ2-5 NA NA TRBV6-5 CASSWGLQETQYF TGTGCCAGCAGTTGGGGACTCCAAGAGACCCAGTACTTC
TRBJ2-7 TRBD1 many TRBV13 CASSPSRTGGLSKSYEQYF TGTGCCAGCAGCCCCAGTAGGACAGGGGGCTTATCGAAAAGCTACGAGCAGTACTTC
TRBJ1-1 TRBD1 NA TRBV5-6 CASSEDRVTEAFF TGTGCCAGCAGCGAGGACAGGGTCACTGAAGCTTTCTTT
TRBJ2-1 TRBD1 few TRBV29-1 CSVGQGFNNEQFF TGCAGCGTTGGACAGGGTTTCAACAATGAGCAGTTCTTC